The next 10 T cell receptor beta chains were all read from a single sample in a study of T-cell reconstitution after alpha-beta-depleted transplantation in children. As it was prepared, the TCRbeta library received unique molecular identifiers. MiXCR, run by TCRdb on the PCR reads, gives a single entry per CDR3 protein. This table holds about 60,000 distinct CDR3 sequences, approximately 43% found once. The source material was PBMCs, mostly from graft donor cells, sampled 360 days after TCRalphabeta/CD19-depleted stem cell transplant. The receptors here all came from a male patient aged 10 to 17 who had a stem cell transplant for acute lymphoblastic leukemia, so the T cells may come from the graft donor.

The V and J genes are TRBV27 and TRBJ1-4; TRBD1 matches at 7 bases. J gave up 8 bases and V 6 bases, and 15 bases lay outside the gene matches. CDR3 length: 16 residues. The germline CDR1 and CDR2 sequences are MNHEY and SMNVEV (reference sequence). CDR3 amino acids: CASSVGTGAVGEKLFF. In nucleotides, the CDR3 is TGTGCCAGCAGCGTGGGAACAGGGGCCGTTGGAGAAAAACTGTTTTTT.

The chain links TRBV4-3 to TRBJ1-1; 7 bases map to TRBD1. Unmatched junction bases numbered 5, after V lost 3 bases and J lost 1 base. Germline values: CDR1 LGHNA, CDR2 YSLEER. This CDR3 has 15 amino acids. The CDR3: CASSQQQGKNTEAFF. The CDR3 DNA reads TGCGCCAGCAGCCAGCAACAGGGGAAGAACACTGAAGCTTTCTTT.

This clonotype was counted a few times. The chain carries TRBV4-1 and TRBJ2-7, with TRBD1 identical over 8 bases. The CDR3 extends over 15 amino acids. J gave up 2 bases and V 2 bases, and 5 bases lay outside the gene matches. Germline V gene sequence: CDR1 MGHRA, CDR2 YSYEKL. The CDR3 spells CASSQWQGATYEQYF. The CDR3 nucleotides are TGCGCCAGCAGCCAATGGCAGGGGGCAACCTACGAGCAGTACTTC.

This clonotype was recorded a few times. In DNA form, the CDR3 reads TGTGCCACCAGTGATTCAGGGGGGGGATACGAGCAGTACTTC. Translating it yields CATSDSGGGYEQYF. The chain is built from TRBV24-1 and TRBJ2-7; D is tentatively TRBD1 or TRBD2 (7 bases each). This CDR3 is built from 14 residues. Germline CDR1 and CDR2: KGHDR and SFDVKD. Between the trimmed V and J ends, which lost 2 bases and 4 bases, there was a span of 11 bases.

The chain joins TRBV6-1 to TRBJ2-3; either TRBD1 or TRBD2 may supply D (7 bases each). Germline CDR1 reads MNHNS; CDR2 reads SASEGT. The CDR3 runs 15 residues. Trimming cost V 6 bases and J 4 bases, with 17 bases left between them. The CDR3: CASSKNRGGADTQYF. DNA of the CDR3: TGTGCCAGCAGCAAGAACAGGGGAGGGGCAGATACGCAGTATTTT.

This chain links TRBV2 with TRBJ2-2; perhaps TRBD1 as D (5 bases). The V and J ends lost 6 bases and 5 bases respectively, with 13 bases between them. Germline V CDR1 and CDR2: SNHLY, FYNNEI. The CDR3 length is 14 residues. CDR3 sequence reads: CASSPKGKTGELFF. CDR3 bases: TGTGCCAGCAGCCCTAAGGGGAAGACCGGGGAGCTGTTTTTT.

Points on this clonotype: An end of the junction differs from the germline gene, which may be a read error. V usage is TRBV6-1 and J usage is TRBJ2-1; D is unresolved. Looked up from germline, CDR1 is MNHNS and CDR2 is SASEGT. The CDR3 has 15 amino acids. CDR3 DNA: TGTGCCAGCAGAGAAGGGATACCGGTGAACAATGAGCAGTTCTTC. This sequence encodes CASREGIPVNNEQFF.

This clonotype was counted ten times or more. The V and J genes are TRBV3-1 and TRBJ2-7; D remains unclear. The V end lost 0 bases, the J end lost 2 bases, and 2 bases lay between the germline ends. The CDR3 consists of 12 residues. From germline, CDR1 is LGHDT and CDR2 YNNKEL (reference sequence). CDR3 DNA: TGTGCCAGCAGCCAAGAGACCTACGAGCAGTACTTC. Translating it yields CASSQETYEQYF.

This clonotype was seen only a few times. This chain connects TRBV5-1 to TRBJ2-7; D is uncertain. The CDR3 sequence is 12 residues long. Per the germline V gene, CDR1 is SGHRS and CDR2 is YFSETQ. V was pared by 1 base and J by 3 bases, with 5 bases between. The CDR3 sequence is CASSLNNYEQYF. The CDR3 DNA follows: TGCGCCAGCAGCTTGAATAACTACGAGCAGTACTTC. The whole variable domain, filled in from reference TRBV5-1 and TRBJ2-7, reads KAGVTQTPRYLIKTRGQQVTLSCSPISGHRSVSWYQQTPGQGLQFLFEYFSETQRNKGNFPGRFSGRQFSNSRSEMNVSTLELGDSALYLCASSLNNYEQYFGPGTRLTVT.

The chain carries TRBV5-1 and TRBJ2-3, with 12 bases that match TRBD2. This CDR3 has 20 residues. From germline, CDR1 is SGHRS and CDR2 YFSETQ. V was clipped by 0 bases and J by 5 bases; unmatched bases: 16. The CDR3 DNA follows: TGCGCCAGCAGCTTGGGTCCCCTAGCGGGAGGGCCCTCCCGTAGAGATACGCAGTATTTT. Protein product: CASSLGPLAGGPSRRDTQYF.